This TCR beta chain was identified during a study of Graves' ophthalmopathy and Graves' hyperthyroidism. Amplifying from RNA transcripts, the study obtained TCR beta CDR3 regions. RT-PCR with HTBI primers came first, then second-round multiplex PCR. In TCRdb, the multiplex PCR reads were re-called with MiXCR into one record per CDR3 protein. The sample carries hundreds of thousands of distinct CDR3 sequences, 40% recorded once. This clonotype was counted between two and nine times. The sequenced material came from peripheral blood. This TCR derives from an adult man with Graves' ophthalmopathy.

CDR3 DNA sequence: TGTGCCAGCAGCGATACGGGCTACGGGGGGCGCGGCAATCAGCCCCAGCATTTT. Encoded protein: CASSDTGYGGRGNQPQHF. The J gene is TRBJ1-5, the V gene TRBV7-2, with D maybe TRBD1 (6 bases). This CDR3 region has 18 residues. The germline CDR1 and CDR2 sequences are SGHTA and FQGNSA. V was pared by 5 bases and J by 2 bases, with 22 bases between.